One T cell receptor beta chain is described in this entry. Data came from immunoSEQ multiplex PCR; TCRdb stores just in-frame clones and leaves some out. In the table there are 230,000 or so clones, about nine tenths of which are singletons. CDR1 is SNHLY, CDR2 FYNNEI, per germline. With V trimmed by 6 bases and J by 6 bases, 3 bases remained unmatched. There are 13 residues in the CDR3. The sample comes from a study of blood T cell repertoires in COVID-19. Study at large: T cells, B-cell-depleted T cells, or PBMCs supplied cDNA or gDNA.

Material for sequencing was PBMCs or T cells enriched from blood (not recorded which). The V and J genes are TRBV2 and TRBJ1-5; 9 bases are a match to TRBD1. This clonotype originated in a woman aged 30 to 39 who had recovered from COVID-19. The CDR3 coding sequence is TGTGCCAGCAGGGGACAGGGAGTTCAGCCCCAGCATTTT. Its protein is CASRGQGVQPQHF. The whole variable domain, remainder taken from reference TRBV2 and TRBJ1-5, is EPEVTQTPSHQVTQMGQEVILRCVPISNHLYFYWYRQILGQKVEFLVSFYNNEISEKSEIFDDQFSVERPDGSNFTLKIRSTKLEDSAMYFCASRGQGVQPQHFGDGTRLSIL.